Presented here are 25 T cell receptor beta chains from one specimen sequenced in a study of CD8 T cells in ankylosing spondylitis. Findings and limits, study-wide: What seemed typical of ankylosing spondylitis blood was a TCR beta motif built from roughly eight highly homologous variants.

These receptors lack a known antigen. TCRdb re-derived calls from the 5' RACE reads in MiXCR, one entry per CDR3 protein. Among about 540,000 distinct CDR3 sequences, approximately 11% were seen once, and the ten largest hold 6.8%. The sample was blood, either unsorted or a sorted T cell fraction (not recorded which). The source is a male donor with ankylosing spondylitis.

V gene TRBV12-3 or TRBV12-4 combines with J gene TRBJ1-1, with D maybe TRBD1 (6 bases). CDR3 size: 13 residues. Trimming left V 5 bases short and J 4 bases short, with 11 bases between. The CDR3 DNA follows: TGTGCCAGCAGTGGGGGGGCGCGCACTGAAGCTTTCTTT. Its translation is CASSGGARTEAFF.

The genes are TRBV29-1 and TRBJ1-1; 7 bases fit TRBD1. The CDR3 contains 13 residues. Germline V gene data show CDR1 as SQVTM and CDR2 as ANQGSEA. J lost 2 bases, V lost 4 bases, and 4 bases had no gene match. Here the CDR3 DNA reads TGCAGCGTTGGAGCAGGGGGAAACACTGAAGCTTTCTTT. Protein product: CSVGAGGNTEAFF.

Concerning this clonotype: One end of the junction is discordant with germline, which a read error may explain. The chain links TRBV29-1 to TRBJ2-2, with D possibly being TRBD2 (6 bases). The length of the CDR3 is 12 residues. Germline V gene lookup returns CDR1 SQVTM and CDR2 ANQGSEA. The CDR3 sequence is CSGRENTRELFF. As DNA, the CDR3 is TGCAGCGGGAGGGAGAACACCAGGGAGCTGTTTTTT.

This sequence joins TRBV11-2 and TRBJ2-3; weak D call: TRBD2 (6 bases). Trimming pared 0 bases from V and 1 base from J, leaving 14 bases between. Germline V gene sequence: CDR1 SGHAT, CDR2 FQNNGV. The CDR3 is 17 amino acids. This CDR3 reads CASSLESPSVGTDTQYF. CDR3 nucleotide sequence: TGTGCCAGCAGCTTAGAAAGTCCTAGCGTGGGCACAGATACGCAGTATTTT.

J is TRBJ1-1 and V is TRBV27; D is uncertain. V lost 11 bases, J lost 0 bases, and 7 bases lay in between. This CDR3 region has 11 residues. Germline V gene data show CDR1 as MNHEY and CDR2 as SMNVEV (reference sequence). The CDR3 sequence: CAVGMNTEAFF. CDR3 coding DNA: TGTGCCGTCGGGATGAACACTGAAGCTTTCTTT.

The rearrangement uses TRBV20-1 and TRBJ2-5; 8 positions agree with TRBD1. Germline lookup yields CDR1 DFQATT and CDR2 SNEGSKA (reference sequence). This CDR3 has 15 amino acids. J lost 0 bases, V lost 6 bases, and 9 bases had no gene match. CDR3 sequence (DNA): TGCAGTGCGAGACAGGGGCTGGGGAACCAAGAGACCCAGTACTTC. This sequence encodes CSARQGLGNQETQYF.

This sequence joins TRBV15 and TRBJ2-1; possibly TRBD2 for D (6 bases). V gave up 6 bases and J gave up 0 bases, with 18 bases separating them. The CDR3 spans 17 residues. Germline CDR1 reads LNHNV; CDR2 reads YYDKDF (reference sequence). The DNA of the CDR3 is TGTGCCACCAGACCCTTCCGGGACTCCTACTCCTACAATGAGCAGTTCTTC. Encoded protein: CATRPFRDSYSYNEQFF.

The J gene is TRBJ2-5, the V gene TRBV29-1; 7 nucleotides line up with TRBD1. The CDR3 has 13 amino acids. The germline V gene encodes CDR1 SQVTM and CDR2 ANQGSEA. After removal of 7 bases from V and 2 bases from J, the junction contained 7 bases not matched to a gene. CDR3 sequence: CSGYEGAQETQYF. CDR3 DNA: TGCAGCGGATACGAGGGGGCTCAAGAGACCCAGTACTTC.

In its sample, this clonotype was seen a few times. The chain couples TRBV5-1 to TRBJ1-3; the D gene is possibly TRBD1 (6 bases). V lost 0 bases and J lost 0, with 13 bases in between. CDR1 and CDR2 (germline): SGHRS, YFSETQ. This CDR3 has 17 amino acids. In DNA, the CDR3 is TGCGCCAGCAGCTTGGCCTTCGGACAGACCTCTGGAAACACCATATATTTT. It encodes CASSLAFGQTSGNTIYF.

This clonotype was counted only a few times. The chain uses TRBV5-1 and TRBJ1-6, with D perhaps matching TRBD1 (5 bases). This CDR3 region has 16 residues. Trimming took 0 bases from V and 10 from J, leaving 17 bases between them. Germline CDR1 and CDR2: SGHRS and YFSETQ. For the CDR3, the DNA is TGCGCCAGCAGCTTGGTAACCTCAGGGCTCGGATCACCCCTCCACTTT. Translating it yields CASSLVTSGLGSPLHF.

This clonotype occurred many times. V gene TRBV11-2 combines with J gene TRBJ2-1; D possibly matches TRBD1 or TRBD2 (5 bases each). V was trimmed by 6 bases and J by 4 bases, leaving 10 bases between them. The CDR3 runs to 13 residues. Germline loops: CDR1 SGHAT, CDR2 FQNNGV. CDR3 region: CASRPREYNEQFF. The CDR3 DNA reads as TGTGCCAGCAGGCCCAGGGAGTACAATGAGCAGTTCTTC.

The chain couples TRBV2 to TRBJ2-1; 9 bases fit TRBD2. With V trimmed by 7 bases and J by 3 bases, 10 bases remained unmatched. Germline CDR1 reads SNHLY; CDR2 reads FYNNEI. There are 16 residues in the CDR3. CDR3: CASIKTSGGGYNEQFF. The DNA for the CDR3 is TGTGCCAGCATAAAGACTAGCGGAGGGGGCTACAATGAGCAGTTCTTC.

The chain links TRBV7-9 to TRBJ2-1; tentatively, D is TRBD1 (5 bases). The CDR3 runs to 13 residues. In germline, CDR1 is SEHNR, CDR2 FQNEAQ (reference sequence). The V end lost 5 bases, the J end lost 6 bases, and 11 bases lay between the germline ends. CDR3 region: CASSPGQLNEQFF. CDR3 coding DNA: TGTGCCAGCAGCCCCGGACAACTCAATGAGCAGTTCTTC.

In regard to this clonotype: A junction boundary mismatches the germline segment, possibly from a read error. The CDR3 nucleotides read TGCAGTGCCCCCTATAATGAGCAGTTCTTC. This encodes CSAPYNEQFF. The rearrangement joins TRBV20-1 to TRBJ2-1; D gene uncertain. Germline CDR1 reads DFQATT; CDR2 reads SNEGSKA (reference sequence). The CDR3 spans 10 residues.

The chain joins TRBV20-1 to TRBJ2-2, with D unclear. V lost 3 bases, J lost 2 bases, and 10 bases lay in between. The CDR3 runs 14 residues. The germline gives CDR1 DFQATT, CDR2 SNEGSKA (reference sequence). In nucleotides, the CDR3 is TGCAGTGCTAGTGTCTCGAAAAACACCGGGGAGCTGTTTTTT. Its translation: CSASVSKNTGELFF.

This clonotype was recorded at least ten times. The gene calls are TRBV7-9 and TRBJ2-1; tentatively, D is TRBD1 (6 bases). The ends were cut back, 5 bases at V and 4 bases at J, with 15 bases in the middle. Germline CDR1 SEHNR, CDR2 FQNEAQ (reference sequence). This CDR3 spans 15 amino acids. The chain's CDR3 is CASSAQGGWYNEQFF. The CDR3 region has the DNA TGTGCCAGCAGCGCTCAAGGGGGTTGGTACAATGAGCAGTTCTTC.

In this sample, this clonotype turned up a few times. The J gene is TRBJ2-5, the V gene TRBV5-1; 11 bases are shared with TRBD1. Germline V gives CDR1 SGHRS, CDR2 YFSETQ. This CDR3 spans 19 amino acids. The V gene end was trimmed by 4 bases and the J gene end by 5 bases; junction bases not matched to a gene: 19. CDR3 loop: CASSHLGQGANVGSETQYF. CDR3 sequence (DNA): TGCGCCAGCAGCCATCTCGGACAGGGGGCTAACGTCGGGAGTGAGACCCAGTACTTC.

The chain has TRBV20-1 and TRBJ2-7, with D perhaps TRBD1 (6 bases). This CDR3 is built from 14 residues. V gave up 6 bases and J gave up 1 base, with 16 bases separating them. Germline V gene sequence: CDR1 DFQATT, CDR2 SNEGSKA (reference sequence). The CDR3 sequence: CSARRQGKSYEQYF. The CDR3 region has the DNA TGCAGTGCCCGGCGGCAGGGGAAATCCTACGAGCAGTACTTC.

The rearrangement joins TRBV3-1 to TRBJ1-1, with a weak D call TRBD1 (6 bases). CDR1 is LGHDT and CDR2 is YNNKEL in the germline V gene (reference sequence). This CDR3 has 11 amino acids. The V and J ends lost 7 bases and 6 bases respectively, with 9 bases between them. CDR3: CASKQGPEAFF. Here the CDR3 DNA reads TGTGCCAGCAAACAGGGACCTGAAGCTTTCTTT.

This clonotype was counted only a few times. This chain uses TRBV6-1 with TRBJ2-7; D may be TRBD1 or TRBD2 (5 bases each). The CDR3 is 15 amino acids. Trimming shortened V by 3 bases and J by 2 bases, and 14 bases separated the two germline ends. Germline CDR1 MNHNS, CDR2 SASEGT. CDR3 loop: CASSDLFGTPYEQYV. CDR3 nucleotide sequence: TGTGCCAGCAGTGATTTATTTGGGACCCCCTACGAGCAGTACGTC.

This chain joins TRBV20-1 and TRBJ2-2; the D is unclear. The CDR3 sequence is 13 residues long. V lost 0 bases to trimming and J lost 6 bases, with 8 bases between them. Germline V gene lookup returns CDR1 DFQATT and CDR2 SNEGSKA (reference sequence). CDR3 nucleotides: TGCAGTGCTAGAGATAGAACATCCGGGGAGCTGTTTTTT. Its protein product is CSARDRTSGELFF.

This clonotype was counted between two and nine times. In DNA, the CDR3 is TGTGCCATCAGTGGACGACAGGAGCACACTGAAGCTTTCTTT. Translated, it gives CAISGRQEHTEAFF. The V and J genes are TRBV10-3 and TRBJ1-1, with D perhaps matching TRBD1 (6 bases). Germline CDR1 and CDR2: ENHRY and SYGVKD. Trimming removed 4 bases from V and 3 bases from J, with 12 bases in between. The CDR3 runs 14 residues.

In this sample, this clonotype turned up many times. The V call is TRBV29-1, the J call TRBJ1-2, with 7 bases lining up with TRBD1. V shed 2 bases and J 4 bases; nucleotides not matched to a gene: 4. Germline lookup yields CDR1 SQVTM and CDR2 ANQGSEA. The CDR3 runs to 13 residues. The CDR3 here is CSVEQTGFYGYTF. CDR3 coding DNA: TGCAGCGTTGAACAGACAGGGTTCTATGGCTACACCTTC.

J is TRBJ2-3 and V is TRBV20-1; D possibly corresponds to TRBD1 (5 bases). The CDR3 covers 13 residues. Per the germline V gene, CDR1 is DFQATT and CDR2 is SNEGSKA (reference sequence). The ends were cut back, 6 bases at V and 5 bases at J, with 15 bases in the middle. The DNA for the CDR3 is TGCAGTGCCGTAGGGGTTGACAGAGATACGCAGTATTTT. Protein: CSAVGVDRDTQYF.

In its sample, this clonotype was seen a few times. The CDR3 DNA follows: TGTGCCATCAGGAGAGAGGGGGCTGGTTTTTACACCTTC. Its translation: CAIRREGAGFYTF. The rearrangement links TRBV10-3 to TRBJ1-2; 7 bases are shared with TRBD1. The CDR3 consists of 13 residues. The J segment lost 11 bases and the V segment lost 6 bases, leaving 12 bases of the junction unmatched. Germline V lookup: CDR1 ENHRY, CDR2 SYGVKD.